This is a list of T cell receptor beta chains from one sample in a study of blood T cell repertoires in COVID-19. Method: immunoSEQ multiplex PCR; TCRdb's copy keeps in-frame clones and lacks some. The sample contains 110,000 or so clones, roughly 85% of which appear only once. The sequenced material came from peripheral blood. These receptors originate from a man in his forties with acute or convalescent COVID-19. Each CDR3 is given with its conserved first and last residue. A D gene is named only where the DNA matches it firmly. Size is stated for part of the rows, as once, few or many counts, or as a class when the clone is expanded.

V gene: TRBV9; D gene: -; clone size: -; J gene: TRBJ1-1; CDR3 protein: CASSVVGHMNTEAFF; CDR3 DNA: TGTGCCAGCAGCGTAGTCGGACATATGAACACTGAAGCTTTCTTT
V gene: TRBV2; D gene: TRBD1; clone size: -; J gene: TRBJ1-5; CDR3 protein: CASSEGANNQPQHF; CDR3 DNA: TGTGCCAGCAGCGAGGGGGCGAACAATCAGCCCCAGCATTTT
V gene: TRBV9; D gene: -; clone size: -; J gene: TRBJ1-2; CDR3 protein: CASSPGRVRANYGYTF; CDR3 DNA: TGTGCCAGCAGCCCAGGGAGGGTGAGAGCTAACTATGGCTACACCTTC
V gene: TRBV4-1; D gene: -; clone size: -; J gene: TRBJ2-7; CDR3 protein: CASSHPPDSSEDYEQYF; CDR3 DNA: TGCGCCAGCAGCCATCCCCCCGACAGCTCAGAGGACTACGAGCAGTACTTC
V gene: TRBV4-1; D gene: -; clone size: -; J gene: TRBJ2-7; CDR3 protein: CASSQDFYEQYF; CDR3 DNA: TGCGCCAGCAGCCAAGACTTCTACGAGCAGTACTTC
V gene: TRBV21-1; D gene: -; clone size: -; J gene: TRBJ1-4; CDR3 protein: CASSNRTSNEKLFF; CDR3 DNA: TGTGCCAGCAGCAATAGGACTTCTAATGAAAAACTGTTTTTT
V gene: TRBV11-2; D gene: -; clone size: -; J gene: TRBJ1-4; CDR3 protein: CASSLLTRPGKLFF; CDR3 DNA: TGTGCCAGCAGCTTATTGACCCGGCCGGGAAAACTGTTTTTT
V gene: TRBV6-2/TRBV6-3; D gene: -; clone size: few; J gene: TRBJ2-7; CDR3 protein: CASSYEEAVWGVYEQYF; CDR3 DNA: TGTGCCAGCAGTTACGAGGAGGCGGTCTGGGGAGTCTACGAGCAGTACTTC
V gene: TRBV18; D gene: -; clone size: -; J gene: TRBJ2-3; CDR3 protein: CASTERAQDTQYF; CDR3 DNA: TGTGCCAGCACCGAGCGGGCGCAGGATACGCAGTATTTT
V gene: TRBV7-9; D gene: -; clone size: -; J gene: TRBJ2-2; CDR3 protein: CASSPVLRGGTGELFF; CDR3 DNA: TGTGCCAGCAGCCCCGTTTTAAGGGGGGGGACCGGGGAGCTGTTTTTT
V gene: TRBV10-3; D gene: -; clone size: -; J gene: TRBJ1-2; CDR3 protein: CAIPDRHYGYTF; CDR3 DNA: TGTGCCATCCCAGACAGACACTATGGCTACACCTTC
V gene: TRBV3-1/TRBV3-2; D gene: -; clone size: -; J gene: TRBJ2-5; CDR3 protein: CASSQDPTRGTLQETQYF; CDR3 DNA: TGTGCCAGCAGCCAAGACCCCACGCGTGGGACTCTCCAAGAGACCCAGTACTTC
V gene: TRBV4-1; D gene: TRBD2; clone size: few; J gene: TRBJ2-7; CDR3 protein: CASSQGGSGGSFSYEQYF; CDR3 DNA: TGCGCCAGCAGCCAAGGGGGTAGCGGGGGCTCCTTCTCCTACGAGCAGTACTTC
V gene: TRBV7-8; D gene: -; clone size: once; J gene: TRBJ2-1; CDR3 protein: CASSISPQVEQFF; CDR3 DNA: TGTGCCAGCAGCATTAGCCCCCAAGTAGAGCAGTTCTTC
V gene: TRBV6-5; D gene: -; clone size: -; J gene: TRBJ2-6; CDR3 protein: CASLSSGANVLTF; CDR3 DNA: TGTGCCAGTTTGAGCTCTGGGGCCAACGTCCTGACTTTC
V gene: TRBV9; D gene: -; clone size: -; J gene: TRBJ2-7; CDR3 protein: CASSERTRGRHDLRGYF; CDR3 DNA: TGTGCCAGCAGCGAGAGAACCAGGGGACGACATGACCTACGAGGGTACTTC
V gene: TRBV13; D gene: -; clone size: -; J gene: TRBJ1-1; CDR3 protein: CASSPRWGGTEAFF; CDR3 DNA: TGTGCCAGCAGCCCCCGATGGGGGGGCACTGAAGCTTTCTTT
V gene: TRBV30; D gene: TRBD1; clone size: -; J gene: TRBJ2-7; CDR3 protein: CAWRDTGTATYEQYF; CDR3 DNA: TGTGCCTGGAGAGACACCGGGACAGCGACCTACGAGCAGTACTTC
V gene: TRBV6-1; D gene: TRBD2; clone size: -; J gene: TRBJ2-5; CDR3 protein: CASSETSGETQYF; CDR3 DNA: TGTGCCAGCAGTGAGACTAGCGGGGAGACCCAGTACTTC
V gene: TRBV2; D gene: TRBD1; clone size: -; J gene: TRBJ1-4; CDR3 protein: CASSLGQGGSEKLFF; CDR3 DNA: TGTGCCAGCAGTCTTGGACAGGGGGGTAGTGAAAAACTGTTTTTT
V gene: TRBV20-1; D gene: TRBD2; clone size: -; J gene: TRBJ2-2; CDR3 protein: CSASEAGGPSTGELFF; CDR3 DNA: TGCAGTGCTAGTGAGGCGGGGGGGCCTAGCACCGGGGAGCTGTTTTTT
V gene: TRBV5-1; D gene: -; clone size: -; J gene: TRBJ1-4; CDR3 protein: CASSFAQGATNEKLFF; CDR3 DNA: TGCGCCAGCAGCTTTGCGCAGGGCGCAACTAATGAAAAACTGTTTTTT
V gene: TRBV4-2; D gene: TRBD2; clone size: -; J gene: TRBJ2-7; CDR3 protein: CASSQEGLPEQYF; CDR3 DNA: TGTGCCAGCAGCCAAGAGGGACTACCCGAGCAGTACTTC
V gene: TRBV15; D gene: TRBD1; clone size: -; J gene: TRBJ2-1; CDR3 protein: CATRPLTGSSYNEQFF; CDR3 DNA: TGTGCCACCAGGCCGCTGACAGGGAGCTCCTACAATGAGCAGTTCTTC
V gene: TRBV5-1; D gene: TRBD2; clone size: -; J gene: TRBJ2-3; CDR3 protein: CASSPGLAGGRGTDTQYF; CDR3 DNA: TGCGCCAGCAGCCCTGGACTAGCGGGGGGACGGGGCACAGATACGCAGTATTTT
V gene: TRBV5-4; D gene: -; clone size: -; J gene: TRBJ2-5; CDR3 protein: CASSGDFRETQYF; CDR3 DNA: TGTGCCAGCAGCGGGGACTTTCGGGAGACCCAGTACTTC
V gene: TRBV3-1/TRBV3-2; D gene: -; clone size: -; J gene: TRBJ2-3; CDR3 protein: CASSHADTQYF; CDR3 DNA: TGTGCCAGCAGCCACGCAGATACGCAGTATTTT
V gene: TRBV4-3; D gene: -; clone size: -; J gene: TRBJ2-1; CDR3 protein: CASSQETGEQFF; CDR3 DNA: TGCGCCAGCAGCCAAGAAACGGGGGAGCAGTTCTTC
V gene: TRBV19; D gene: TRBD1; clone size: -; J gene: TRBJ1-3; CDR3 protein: CASTSDREDTIYF; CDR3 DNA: TGTGCCAGTACCTCTGACAGGGAAGACACCATATATTTT
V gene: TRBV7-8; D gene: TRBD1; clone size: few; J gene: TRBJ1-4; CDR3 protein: CASSIRGQDNEKLFF; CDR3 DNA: TGTGCCAGCAGCATCCGAGGACAGGATAATGAAAAACTGTTTTTT
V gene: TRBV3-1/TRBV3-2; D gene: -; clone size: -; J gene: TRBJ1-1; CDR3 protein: CASSQGGDTEAFF; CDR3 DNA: TGTGCCAGCAGCCAGGGGGGGGACACTGAAGCTTTCTTT
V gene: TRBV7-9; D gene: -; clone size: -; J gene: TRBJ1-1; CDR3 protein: CASSYSGLGMNTEAFF; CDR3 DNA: TGTGCCAGCAGCTACTCAGGGTTGGGAATGAACACTGAAGCTTTCTTT
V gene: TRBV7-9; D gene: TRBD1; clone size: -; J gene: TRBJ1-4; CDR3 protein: CASSLGQANEKLFF; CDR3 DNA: TGTGCCAGCAGCTTGGGACAGGCCAATGAAAAACTGTTTTTT
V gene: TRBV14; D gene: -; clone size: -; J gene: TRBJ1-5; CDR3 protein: CASSLERGGWNQPQHF; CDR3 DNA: TGTGCCAGCAGCCTCGAGAGGGGGGGATGGAATCAGCCCCAGCATTTT
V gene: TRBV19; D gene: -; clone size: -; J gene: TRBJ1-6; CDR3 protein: CASRSGFSPLHF; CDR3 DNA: TGTGCCAGCCGTTCAGGGTTTTCACCCCTCCACTTT
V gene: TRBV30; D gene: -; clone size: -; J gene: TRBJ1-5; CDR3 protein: CAWSVQQGYRPQHF; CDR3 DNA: TGTGCCTGGAGTGTTCAACAGGGATACCGGCCCCAGCATTTT